A selection of T cell receptor beta chains follows, all from one sample in a study of molecular identifiers for immune sequencing clone quantification. TCRdb independently ran MiXCR on the PCR reads; one entry per CDR3 protein. Here the sample spans about 640,000 distinct CDR3 sequences, just under 20% being singletons. The sequenced sample was naive CD8+ T cells from blood, with Jurkat cell RNA spiked in. These receptors came from a human donor in good health. Some libraries in this study had Jurkat cell RNA spiked in. CDR3s include the opening cysteine and the closing phenylalanine or tryptophan. Fields, in order: J gene, V gene, D gene, clone size, CDR3 protein, CDR3 DNA. The D gene is left open where the match is weak. Clone size is shown for a subset of rows, as once, few, many or a class of expanded clone.

J gene: TRBJ2-2; V gene: TRBV7-9; D gene: TRBD1; clone size: .; CDR3 protein: CASSQTGTGVTGELFF; CDR3 DNA: TGTGCCAGCAGCCAAACCGGGACAGGGGTGACCGGGGAGCTGTTTTTT
J gene: TRBJ1-5; V gene: TRBV19; D gene: TRBD1; clone size: once; CDR3 protein: CASSIGDSGLKPQHF; CDR3 DNA: TGTGCCAGTAGTATAGGGGACAGTGGGCTGAAGCCCCAGCATTTT
J gene: TRBJ1-4; V gene: TRBV4-1; D gene: .; clone size: many; CDR3 protein: CASSPPLNEKLFF; CDR3 DNA: TGCGCCAGCAGCCCACCGCTAAATGAAAAACTGTTTTTT
J gene: TRBJ2-2; V gene: TRBV7-8; D gene: TRBD1; clone size: many; CDR3 protein: CASSKGQPGGELFF; CDR3 DNA: TGTGCCAGCAGCAAGGGACAGCCGGGCGGGGAGCTGTTTTTT
J gene: TRBJ2-7; V gene: TRBV2; D gene: TRBD1; clone size: many; CDR3 protein: CASSEEGPRDSYEQYF; CDR3 DNA: TGTGCCAGCAGTGAAGAAGGTCCCCGGGACAGCTACGAGCAGTACTTC
J gene: TRBJ1-2; V gene: TRBV12-3/TRBV12-4; D gene: TRBD1; clone size: .; CDR3 protein: CASSLNRARGRDYGYTF; CDR3 DNA: TGTGCCAGCAGTTTAAATAGGGCCAGGGGGCGCGACTATGGCTACACCTTC
J gene: TRBJ2-7; V gene: TRBV20-1; D gene: TRBD1; clone size: .; CDR3 protein: CSAGDRCPYYEQYF; CDR3 DNA: TGCAGTGCAGGGGACAGGTGCCCTTACTACGAGCAGTACTTC
J gene: TRBJ1-2; V gene: TRBV12-3/TRBV12-4; D gene: .; clone size: few; CDR3 protein: CASSLALTGYGYTF; CDR3 DNA: TGTGCCAGCAGTTTAGCGCTTACAGGCTATGGCTACACCTTC
J gene: TRBJ2-7; V gene: TRBV13; D gene: .; clone size: many; CDR3 protein: CASSLVGHEQYF; CDR3 DNA: TGTGCCAGCAGCTTAGTGGGGCACGAGCAGTACTTC
J gene: TRBJ2-3; V gene: TRBV12-3/TRBV12-4; D gene: .; clone size: many; CDR3 protein: CASSLPTDTFPTDTQYF; CDR3 DNA: TGTGCCAGCAGTTTACCCACGGACACTTTCCCCACAGATACGCAGTATTTT
J gene: TRBJ2-5; V gene: TRBV27; D gene: .; clone size: many; CDR3 protein: CASSPATYQETQYF; CDR3 DNA: TGTGCCAGCAGTCCGGCCACGTACCAAGAGACCCAGTACTTC
J gene: TRBJ2-1; V gene: TRBV19; D gene: TRBD2; clone size: few; CDR3 protein: CASSVTSGALNEQFF; CDR3 DNA: TGTGCCAGTAGTGTAACTAGCGGGGCGCTCAATGAGCAGTTCTTC
J gene: TRBJ2-1; V gene: TRBV28; D gene: .; clone size: many; CDR3 protein: CASSTRFGPGGTYNEQFF; CDR3 DNA: TGTGCCAGCAGTACCCGTTTCGGCCCCGGGGGAACCTACAATGAGCAGTTCTTC
J gene: TRBJ2-5; V gene: TRBV7-9; D gene: .; clone size: many; CDR3 protein: CASSSTWIEETQYF; CDR3 DNA: TGTGCCAGCAGCTCGACTTGGATTGAGGAGACCCAGTACTTC
J gene: TRBJ2-7; V gene: TRBV27; D gene: .; clone size: many; CDR3 protein: CASSYALEGAGEQYF; CDR3 DNA: TGTGCCAGCAGTTACGCCCTAGAGGGGGCGGGGGAGCAGTACTTC
J gene: TRBJ2-7; V gene: TRBV7-8; D gene: .; clone size: many; CDR3 protein: CASSPVNEQYF; CDR3 DNA: TGTGCCAGCAGCCCCGTAAACGAGCAGTACTTC
J gene: TRBJ1-1; V gene: TRBV7-9; D gene: .; clone size: many; CDR3 protein: CASRQRQEPNTEAFF; CDR3 DNA: TGTGCCAGCAGGCAACGACAGGAGCCGAACACTGAAGCTTTCTTT
J gene: TRBJ2-5; V gene: TRBV14; D gene: .; clone size: .; CDR3 protein: CASSQGRETQYF; CDR3 DNA: TGTGCCAGCAGCCAGGGCCGGGAGACCCAGTACTTC
J gene: TRBJ1-5; V gene: TRBV15; D gene: .; clone size: many; CDR3 protein: CATSRDRGGVQPQHF; CDR3 DNA: TGTGCCACCAGCAGAGATAGAGGAGGAGTACAGCCCCAGCATTTT
J gene: TRBJ2-3; V gene: TRBV25-1; D gene: .; clone size: many; CDR3 protein: CASGPVWGGDTQYF; CDR3 DNA: TGTGCCAGCGGACCTGTTTGGGGAGGAGATACGCAGTATTTT
J gene: TRBJ1-5; V gene: TRBV7-9; D gene: .; clone size: many; CDR3 protein: CASSLTEGIQPQHF; CDR3 DNA: TGTGCCAGCAGCCTGACAGAGGGGATTCAGCCCCAGCATTTT
J gene: TRBJ1-1; V gene: TRBV7-9; D gene: .; clone size: many; CDR3 protein: CASSLALGIDTEAFF; CDR3 DNA: TGTGCCAGCAGCTTAGCGCTGGGGATAGATACTGAAGCTTTCTTT
J gene: TRBJ1-1; V gene: TRBV6-5; D gene: .; clone size: few; CDR3 protein: CASSYNKGAEAFF; CDR3 DNA: TGTGCCAGCAGTTACAATAAAGGCGCTGAAGCTTTCTTT
J gene: TRBJ1-5; V gene: TRBV6-2/TRBV6-3; D gene: TRBD1; clone size: many; CDR3 protein: CASSSGTGAHQPQHF; CDR3 DNA: TGTGCCAGCAGTTCCGGGACAGGGGCACATCAGCCCCAGCATTTT
J gene: TRBJ1-5; V gene: TRBV28; D gene: .; clone size: many; CDR3 protein: CASSFLGASRQPQHF; CDR3 DNA: TGTGCCAGCAGTTTCTTGGGGGCCTCAAGACAGCCCCAGCATTTT
J gene: TRBJ2-2; V gene: TRBV9; D gene: TRBD1; clone size: many; CDR3 protein: CASSATGGYPTGELFF; CDR3 DNA: TGTGCCAGCAGCGCGACAGGGGGCTATCCCACCGGGGAGCTGTTTTTT
J gene: TRBJ1-1; V gene: TRBV7-9; D gene: .; clone size: .; CDR3 protein: CASSPSPPGNTEAFF; CDR3 DNA: TGTGCCAGCAGCCCCAGCCCGCCCGGCAACACTGAAGCTTTCTTT
J gene: TRBJ2-7; V gene: TRBV28; D gene: .; clone size: many; CDR3 protein: CASSTYYEQYF; CDR3 DNA: TGTGCCAGCAGTACCTACTACGAGCAGTACTTC
J gene: TRBJ2-3; V gene: TRBV6-2/TRBV6-3; D gene: TRBD2; clone size: .; CDR3 protein: CASSYGGGIADTQYF; CDR3 DNA: TGTGCCAGCAGTTACGGGGGGGGTATCGCAGATACGCAGTATTTT
J gene: TRBJ2-1; V gene: TRBV7-2; D gene: .; clone size: many; CDR3 protein: CASGWGTYNEQFF; CDR3 DNA: TGTGCCAGCGGGTGGGGGACCTACAATGAGCAGTTCTTC
J gene: TRBJ1-1; V gene: TRBV7-9; D gene: .; clone size: few; CDR3 protein: CASSLPEGVTEAFF; CDR3 DNA: TGTGCCAGCAGCTTGCCGGAAGGGGTTACTGAAGCTTTCTTT
J gene: TRBJ2-5; V gene: TRBV13; D gene: TRBD2; clone size: .; CDR3 protein: CASSLAAGGQETHYF; CDR3 DNA: TGTGCCAGCAGCTTAGCAGCGGGAGGGCAAGAGACCCATTACTTC
J gene: TRBJ2-7; V gene: TRBV19; D gene: .; clone size: many; CDR3 protein: CASSPGAFYEQYF; CDR3 DNA: TGTGCCAGTAGTCCGGGAGCTTTCTACGAGCAGTACTTC
J gene: TRBJ2-5; V gene: TRBV30; D gene: .; clone size: few; CDR3 protein: CAHSEGGSAKQMETQYF; CDR3 DNA: TGTGCCCACTCCGAAGGAGGTAGCGCAAAACAGATGGAGACCCAGTACTTC
J gene: TRBJ2-7; V gene: TRBV4-1; D gene: TRBD1; clone size: many; CDR3 protein: CASSQETGGSYEQYF; CDR3 DNA: TGCGCCAGCAGCCAAGAAACAGGGGGGTCCTACGAGCAGTACTTC
J gene: TRBJ2-1; V gene: TRBV7-8; D gene: .; clone size: .; CDR3 protein: CASSFRGQGLFLDEQFF; CDR3 DNA: TGTGCCAGCAGCTTTCGCGGGCAGGGGCTCTTTCTCGATGAGCAGTTCTTC
J gene: TRBJ1-2; V gene: TRBV19; D gene: .; clone size: few; CDR3 protein: CASRARRELSYGYTF; CDR3 DNA: TGTGCCAGTAGAGCCAGACGGGAACTCTCCTATGGCTACACCTTC
J gene: TRBJ2-1; V gene: TRBV27; D gene: .; clone size: many; CDR3 protein: CASSLGTAGVNEQFF; CDR3 DNA: TGTGCCAGCAGTCTGGGGACGGCAGGCGTTAATGAGCAGTTCTTC
J gene: TRBJ2-1; V gene: TRBV6-2/TRBV6-3; D gene: TRBD2; clone size: .; CDR3 protein: CASGYPSGPYNEQFF; CDR3 DNA: TGTGCCAGCGGTTACCCTAGCGGTCCCTACAATGAGCAGTTCTTC
J gene: TRBJ2-7; V gene: TRBV5-1; D gene: TRBD2; clone size: many; CDR3 protein: CASSFRSAGAYEQYF; CDR3 DNA: TGCGCCAGCAGCTTTCGATCAGCGGGAGCCTACGAGCAGTACTTC